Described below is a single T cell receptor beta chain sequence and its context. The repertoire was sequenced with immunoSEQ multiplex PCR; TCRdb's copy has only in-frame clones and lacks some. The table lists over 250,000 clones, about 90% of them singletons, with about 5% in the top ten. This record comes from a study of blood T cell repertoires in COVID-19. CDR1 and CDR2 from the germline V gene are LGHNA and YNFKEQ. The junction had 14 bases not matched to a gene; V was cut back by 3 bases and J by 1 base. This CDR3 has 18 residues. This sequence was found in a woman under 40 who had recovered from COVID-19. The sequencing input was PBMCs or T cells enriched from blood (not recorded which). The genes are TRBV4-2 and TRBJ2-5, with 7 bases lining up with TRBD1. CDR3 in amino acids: CASSQLRGTEEPQETQYF. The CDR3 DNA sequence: TGTGCCAGCAGCCAGCTCAGAGGGACAGAGGAACCCCAAGAGACCCAGTACTTC.